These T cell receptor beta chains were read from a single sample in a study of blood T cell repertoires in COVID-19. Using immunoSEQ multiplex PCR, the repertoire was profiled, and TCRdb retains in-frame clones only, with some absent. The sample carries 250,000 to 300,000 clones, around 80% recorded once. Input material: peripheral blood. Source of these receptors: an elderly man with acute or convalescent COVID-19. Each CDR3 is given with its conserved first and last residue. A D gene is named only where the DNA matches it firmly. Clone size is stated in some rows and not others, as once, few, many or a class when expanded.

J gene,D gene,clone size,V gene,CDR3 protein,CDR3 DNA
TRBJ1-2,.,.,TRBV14,CASSQFLSYGYTF,TGTGCCAGCAGCCAATTTCTCTCCTATGGCTACACCTTC
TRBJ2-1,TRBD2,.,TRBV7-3,CASSPGVAGYNEQFF,TGTGCCAGCAGCCCTGGGGTAGCGGGATACAATGAGCAGTTCTTC
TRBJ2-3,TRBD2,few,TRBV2,CASSSSGPGGTQYF,TGTGCCAGCAGTTCTAGCGGTCCGGGGGGTACGCAGTATTTT
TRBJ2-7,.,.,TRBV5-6,CASSLWGAYEQYF,TGTGCCAGCAGCTTATGGGGGGCCTACGAGCAGTACTTC
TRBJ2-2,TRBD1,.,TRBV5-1,CASAGPGQGNTGELFF,TGCGCCAGCGCCGGCCCGGGACAGGGAAACACCGGGGAGCTGTTTTTT
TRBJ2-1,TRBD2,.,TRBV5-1,CASSLSGSSPGGQFF,TGCGCCAGCAGCTTAAGCGGGAGCTCCCCGGGAGGGCAGTTCTTC
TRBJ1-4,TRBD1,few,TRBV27,CASSPDRGFDSTTNEKLFF,TGTGCCAGCAGCCCCGACAGGGGGTTTGACTCCACAACTAATGAAAAACTGTTTTTT
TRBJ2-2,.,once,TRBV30,CAWGDFTGELFF,TGTGCCTGGGGGGACTTCACCGGGGAGCTGTTTTTT
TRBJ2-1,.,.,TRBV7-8,CASSLAQGRNEQFF,TGTGCCAGCAGCTTAGCTCAGGGGAGAAATGAGCAGTTCTTC
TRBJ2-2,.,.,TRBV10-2,CASSPTRLGELFF,TGCGCCAGCAGTCCTACTAGACTCGGGGAGCTGTTTTTT
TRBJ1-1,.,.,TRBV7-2,CASSFPTTPNTEAFF,TGTGCCAGCAGCTTCCCCACTACACCGAACACTGAAGCTTTCTTT
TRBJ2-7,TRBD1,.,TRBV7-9,CASSLAQGFNEQYF,TGTGCCAGCAGCTTAGCACAGGGGTTCAACGAGCAGTACTTC
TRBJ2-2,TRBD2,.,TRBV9,CASSVSSGSSGTGELFF,TGTGCCAGCAGCGTGTCTAGCGGGAGCTCGGGCACCGGGGAGCTGTTTTTT
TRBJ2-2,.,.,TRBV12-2,CASRPPKGPRARNTGELFF,TGTGCAAGTCGCCCGCCCAAAGGGCCCAGGGCAAGGAACACTGGGGAGCTGTTTTTT
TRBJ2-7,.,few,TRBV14,CASSRWGGSDEQYF,TGTGCCAGCAGCAGGTGGGGGGGCTCGGACGAGCAGTACTTC
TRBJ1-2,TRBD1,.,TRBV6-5,CASSPGTGSYGYTF,TGTGCCAGCAGTCCCGGGACAGGGTCCTATGGCTACACCTTC
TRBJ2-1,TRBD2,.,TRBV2,CASSPGTSGRWEQFF,TGTGCCAGCAGCCCCGGGACTAGCGGTAGATGGGAGCAGTTCTTC
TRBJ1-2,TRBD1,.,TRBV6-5,CASRLTGQGVGYTF,TGTGCCAGCAGGTTGACGGGACAGGGGGTCGGCTACACCTTC
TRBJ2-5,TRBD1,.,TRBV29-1,CSVDRAETQYF,TGCAGCGTGGACAGGGCAGAGACCCAGTACTTC